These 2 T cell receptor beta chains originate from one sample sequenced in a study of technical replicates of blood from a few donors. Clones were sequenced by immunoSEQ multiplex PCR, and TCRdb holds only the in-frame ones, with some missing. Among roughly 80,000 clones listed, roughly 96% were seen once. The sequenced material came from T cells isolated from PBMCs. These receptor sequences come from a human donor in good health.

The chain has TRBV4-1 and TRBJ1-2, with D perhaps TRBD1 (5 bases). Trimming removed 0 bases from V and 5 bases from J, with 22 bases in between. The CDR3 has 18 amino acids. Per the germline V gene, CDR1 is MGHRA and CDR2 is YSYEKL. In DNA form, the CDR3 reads TGCGCCAGCAGCCAAGATAATCGTGCAGGGTTATATTCGTATGGCTACACCTTC. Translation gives CASSQDNRAGLYSYGYTF.

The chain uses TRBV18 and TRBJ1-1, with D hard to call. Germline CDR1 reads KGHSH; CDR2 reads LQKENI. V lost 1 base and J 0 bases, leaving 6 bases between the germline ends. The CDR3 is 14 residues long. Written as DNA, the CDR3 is TGTGCCAGCTCACCACTCAGGATGAACACTGAAGCTTTCTTT. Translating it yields CASSPLRMNTEAFF. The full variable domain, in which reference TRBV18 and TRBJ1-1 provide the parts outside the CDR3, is NAGVMQNPRHLVRRRGQEARLRCSPMKGHSHVYWYRQLPEEGLKFMVYLQKENIIDESGMPKERFSAEFPKEGPSILRIQQVVRGDSAAYFCASSPLRMNTEAFFGQGTRLTVV.